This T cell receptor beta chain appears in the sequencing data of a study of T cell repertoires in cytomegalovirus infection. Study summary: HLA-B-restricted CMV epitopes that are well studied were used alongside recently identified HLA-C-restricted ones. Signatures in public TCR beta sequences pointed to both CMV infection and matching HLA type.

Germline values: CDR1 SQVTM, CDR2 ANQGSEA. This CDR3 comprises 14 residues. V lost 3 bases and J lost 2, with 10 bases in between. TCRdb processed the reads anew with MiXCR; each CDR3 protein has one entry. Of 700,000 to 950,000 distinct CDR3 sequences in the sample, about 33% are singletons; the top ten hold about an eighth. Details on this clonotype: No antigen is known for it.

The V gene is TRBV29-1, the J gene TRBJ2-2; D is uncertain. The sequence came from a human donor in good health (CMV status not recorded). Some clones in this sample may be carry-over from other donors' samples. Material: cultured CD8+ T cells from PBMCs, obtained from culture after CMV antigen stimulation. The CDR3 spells CSVDLAGNTGELFF. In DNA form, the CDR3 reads TGCAGCGTTGATCTGGCAGGAAACACCGGGGAGCTGTTTTTT.